This is a list of T cell receptor beta chains from one sample in a study of T cell responses to AZD1222 COVID-19 vaccine. Assay used: immunoSEQ multiplex PCR; TCRdb lists only in-frame clones, some missing. The table records tens of thousands of clones, about 91% of them present only once. The starting material was peripheral blood, obtained on day 0 of AZD1222 vaccination. These receptors were collected from an adult in good health. Both conserved end residues are part of each CDR3. A D gene is named only where the DNA matches it firmly. Part of the rows lack a size; the others show once, few, many or a class for expanded clones.

TRBV27,NA,TRBJ1-5,NA,CASSFSTGSNQPQHF,TGTGCCAGCAGTTTCTCAACAGGGAGCAATCAGCCCCAGCATTTT
TRBV27,NA,TRBJ2-3,NA,CASIGQFPF,TGTGCCAGCATCGGACAGTTCCCTTTT
TRBV29-1,NA,TRBJ2-5,once,CSAARGNQETQYF,TGCAGCGCTGCCAGGGGCAACCAAGAGACCCAGTACTTC
TRBV5-4,NA,TRBJ1-1,NA,CASTGPVNTEAFF,TGTGCCAGCACAGGACCGGTGAACACTGAAGCTTTCTTT
TRBV19,TRBD1,TRBJ1-2,few,CASLDRTNYGYTF,TGTGCCAGCCTGGACAGGACCAACTATGGCTACACCTTC
TRBV2,TRBD1,TRBJ2-2,NA,CASRGQGAHTGELFF,TGTGCCAGCCGAGGACAGGGGGCGCACACCGGGGAGCTGTTTTTT
TRBV29-1,TRBD1,TRBJ2-7,NA,CSVDQTSGQGAGEQYF,TGCAGCGTCGACCAAACCTCGGGACAGGGGGCGGGTGAGCAGTACTTC
TRBV7-9,NA,TRBJ2-7,once,CASSRPVGDSSYEQYF,TGTGCCAGCAGCCGTCCTGTGGGGGATAGCTCCTACGAGCAGTACTTC
TRBV7-3,NA,TRBJ2-7,NA,CASSLSPAYEQYF,TGTGCCAGCAGCTTAAGTCCAGCCTACGAGCAGTACTTC
TRBV2,TRBD1,TRBJ2-1,NA,CASYGQDNEQFF,TGTGCCAGCTATGGACAGGACAATGAGCAGTTCTTC
TRBV7-9,NA,TRBJ2-2,NA,CASSIPLSSGELFF,TGTGCCAGCAGCATACCCCTGTCGTCCGGGGAGCTGTTTTTT
TRBV19,NA,TRBJ1-5,NA,CASSLGQPGQPQHF,TGTGCCAGTAGTCTAGGACAGCCAGGGCAGCCCCAGCATTTT
TRBV28,TRBD1,TRBJ1-5,NA,CASIPGGGQGSHQPQHF,TGTGCCAGCATACCAGGGGGGGGACAGGGGAGTCATCAGCCCCAGCATTTT
TRBV2,NA,TRBJ2-1,NA,CASATRRNNNEQFF,TGTGCCAGTGCTACTAGGAGGAATAACAATGAGCAGTTCTTC
TRBV27,TRBD1,TRBJ2-5,NA,CASRPLMPGGGQETQYF,TGTGCCAGCAGACCTTTGATGCCAGGGGGCGGACAAGAGACCCAGTACTTC
TRBV5-3,NA,TRBJ2-5,NA,CARSGDNQETQYF,TGTGCCAGAAGCGGGGACAACCAAGAGACCCAGTACTTC
TRBV9,TRBD1,TRBJ1-3,NA,CASSADHRGGGSGNTIYF,TGTGCCAGCAGCGCCGATCACAGGGGAGGGGGCTCTGGAAACACCATATATTTT
TRBV5-8,NA,TRBJ2-2,NA,CASSSQQGAGELFF,TGTGCCAGCAGCTCCCAGCAGGGTGCCGGGGAGCTGTTTTTT
TRBV9,TRBD1,TRBJ2-5,NA,CASSGDTGVIETQYF,TGTGCCAGCAGCGGAGATACAGGGGTAATAGAGACCCAGTACTTC
TRBV6-5,TRBD2,TRBJ2-1,NA,CASVPIAGSYNEQFF,TGTGCCAGCGTCCCCATAGCGGGCTCCTACAATGAGCAGTTCTTC
TRBV6-5,TRBD2,TRBJ2-3,NA,CASSYRGGTDTQYF,TGTGCCAGCAGTTACAGGGGAGGGACAGATACGCAGTATTTT
TRBV5-6,NA,TRBJ1-2,NA,CASSLGPLANYGYTF,TGTGCCAGCAGCCTAGGGCCACTAGCTAACTATGGCTACACCTTC
TRBV19,NA,TRBJ1-2,NA,CASSIQPRVGYTF,TGTGCCAGTAGTATCCAACCCAGGGTGGGCTACACCTTC
TRBV28,NA,TRBJ1-2,once,CATGRARWSYGYTF,TGTGCCACTGGCCGCGCCAGGTGGTCTTATGGCTACACCTTC
TRBV18,NA,TRBJ1-5,NA,CASSPQDTYNQPQHF,TGTGCCAGCTCACCGCAGGACACCTACAATCAGCCCCAGCATTTT
TRBV24-1,NA,TRBJ2-3,NA,CATSEPARTDTQYF,TGTGCCACCAGTGAACCGGCCCGAACTGATACGCAGTATTTT
TRBV28,TRBD1,TRBJ2-7,NA,CASSFSGQGASEQYF,TGTGCCAGCAGTTTCTCAGGACAGGGGGCTAGTGAGCAGTACTTC
TRBV27,NA,TRBJ2-7,NA,CASRGRPLGVYEQYF,TGTGCCAGCAGGGGCCGGCCCCTTGGTGTCTACGAGCAGTACTTC
TRBV5-6,TRBD1,TRBJ1-1,NA,CASSLVAFGTGNTEAFF,TGTGCCAGCAGCTTGGTGGCGTTCGGGACAGGGAACACTGAAGCTTTCTTT
TRBV19,TRBD1,TRBJ2-7,NA,CASSRGQASYEQYF,TGTGCCAGTAGTCGGGGACAGGCTTCCTACGAGCAGTACTTC
TRBV29-1,TRBD1,TRBJ1-1,once,CSHVTGADGTEAFF,TGCAGCCACGTAACAGGGGCGGACGGCACTGAAGCTTTCTTT
TRBV2,NA,TRBJ2-1,NA,CASSGAGAKEQFF,TGTGCCAGCAGTGGGGCGGGGGCGAAAGAGCAGTTCTTC
TRBV4-1,NA,TRBJ1-2,NA,CASSQIGGAGYTF,TGCGCCAGCAGCCAGATAGGGGGTGCTGGCTACACCTTC
TRBV5-4,TRBD1,TRBJ2-6,NA,CASSETGAGANVLTF,TGTGCCAGCAGCGAGACAGGGGCTGGGGCCAACGTCCTGACTTTC
TRBV28,TRBD2,TRBJ2-1,NA,CASLLAGEYNEQFF,TGTGCCAGCCTCTTGGCGGGAGAGTACAATGAGCAGTTCTTC
TRBV9,TRBD1,TRBJ1-2,NA,CASSVGSGGEHGYTF,TGTGCCAGCAGCGTAGGTTCAGGGGGGGAACATGGCTACACCTTC
TRBV7-3,NA,TRBJ2-1,NA,CASSPDPSSYNEQFF,TGTGCCAGCAGCCCAGACCCAAGCTCCTACAATGAGCAGTTCTTC
TRBV6-5,TRBD1,TRBJ2-1,NA,CASSYSHTGGIDEQFF,TGTGCCAGCAGTTACTCGCATACAGGGGGTATAGATGAGCAGTTCTTC
TRBV11-2,NA,TRBJ2-5,NA,CASSPRDGQETQYF,TGTGCCAGCAGCCCACGGGACGGTCAAGAGACCCAGTACTTC
TRBV5-1,TRBD1,TRBJ2-5,NA,CASSRTGTRETQYF,TGCGCCAGCAGCCGGACAGGTACGAGGGAGACCCAGTACTTC
TRBV6-5,TRBD1,TRBJ2-7,NA,CASRDSGTGAYEQYF,TGTGCCAGCAGAGACAGCGGGACAGGGGCATACGAGCAGTACTTC
TRBV6-5,NA,TRBJ2-7,NA,CASKDNPTYEQYF,TGTGCCAGCAAGGACAACCCGACCTACGAGCAGTACTTC
TRBV9,NA,TRBJ1-2,NA,CASSEDSSNYGYTF,TGTGCCAGCAGCGAGGACAGTTCTAACTATGGCTACACCTTC